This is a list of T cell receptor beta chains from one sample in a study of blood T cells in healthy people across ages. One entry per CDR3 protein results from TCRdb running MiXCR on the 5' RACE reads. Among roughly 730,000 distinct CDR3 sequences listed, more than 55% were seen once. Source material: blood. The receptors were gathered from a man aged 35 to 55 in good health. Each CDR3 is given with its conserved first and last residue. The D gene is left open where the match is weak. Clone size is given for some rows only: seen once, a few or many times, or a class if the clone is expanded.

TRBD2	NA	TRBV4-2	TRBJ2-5	TGTGCCAGCAGCCAGCTTGGACTAGCACAAGAGACCCAGTACTTC	CASSQLGLAQETQYF
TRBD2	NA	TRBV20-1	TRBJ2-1	TGCAGTGGTATCGGGACTAGCGGGACGAATGAGCAGTTCTTC	CSGIGTSGTNEQFF
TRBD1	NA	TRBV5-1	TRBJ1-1	TGCGCCAGCAGCCCAATCCGGACAGGGGATGGTTTCGGCACTGAAGCTTTCTTT	CASSPIRTGDGFGTEAFF
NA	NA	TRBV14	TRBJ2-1	TGTGCCAGCAGCCAAATTTACCGGGACAATGAGCAGTTCTTC	CASSQIYRDNEQFF
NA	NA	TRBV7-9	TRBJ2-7	TGTGCCAGCAGCCCCGAGACTAGTAGGAACGAGCAGTACTTC	CASSPETSRNEQYF
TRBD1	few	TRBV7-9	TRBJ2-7	TGTGCCAGCAGCGGTGACAGGGGTGAGCAGTACTTC	CASSGDRGEQYF
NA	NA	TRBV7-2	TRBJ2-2	TGTGCCACCCACGGCCCGGGAACCGGGGAGCTGTTTTTT	CATHGPGTGELFF
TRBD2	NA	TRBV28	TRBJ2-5	TGTGCCAGTAAGCTAGCGGCGCTCCACGAGACCCAGTACTTC	CASKLAALHETQYF
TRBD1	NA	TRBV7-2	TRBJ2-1	TGTGCCAGCAGCTTACGCTTTGGGGGACAGCAAGATCCGTTCTTC	CASSLRFGGQQDPFF
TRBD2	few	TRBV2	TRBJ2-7	TGTGCCAGCATCGGAGCGGGGAGAAGTCCCCAGTACTTC	CASIGAGRSPQYF
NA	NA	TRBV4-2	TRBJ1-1	TGTGCCAGCAGCCAGAACCGAGGGGAGGGCTCTGAAGCTTTCTTT	CASSQNRGEGSEAFF
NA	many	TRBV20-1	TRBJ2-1	TGCAGTGCTAGTCTTGGGTTAACCAGGGGCAATGAGCAGTTCTTC	CSASLGLTRGNEQFF
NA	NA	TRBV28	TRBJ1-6	TGTGCCACTGGGGGGGTTAATTCACCCCTCCACTTT	CATGGVNSPLHF
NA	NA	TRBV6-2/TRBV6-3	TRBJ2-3	TGTGCCAGCAGTTACGAGCGCCGTAGCACAGATACGCAGTATTTT	CASSYERRSTDTQYF
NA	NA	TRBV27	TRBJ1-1	TGTGCCAGCAGTTGGAAGAATGAAGCTTTCTTT	CASSWKNEAFF
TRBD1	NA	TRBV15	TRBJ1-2	TGTGCCACCAGCAGGACAGGGGGTAGTTATGGCTACACCTTC	CATSRTGGSYGYTF
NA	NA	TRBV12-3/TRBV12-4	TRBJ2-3	TGTGCCAGCAGCCAGATAAGAGATATGCAATATTTT	CASSQIRDMQYF
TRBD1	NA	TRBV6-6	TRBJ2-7	TGTGCCAGCAGCAGCGGGACAGGGGACGAGCAGTACTTC	CASSSGTGDEQYF
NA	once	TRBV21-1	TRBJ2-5	TGTGCCAGCAGCAAAGGTATTACGGGCGAACGGAGGGAGACCCAGTACTTC	CASSKGITGERRETQYF
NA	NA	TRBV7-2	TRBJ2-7	TGTGCCAGCAGCATAGTTTCGTCGGACGGATACGAGCAGTACTTC	CASSIVSSDGYEQYF
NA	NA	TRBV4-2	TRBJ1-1	TGTGCCAGCAGCCAAGGGGCAAATTTTGGCGCTGAAGCTTTCTTT	CASSQGANFGAEAFF
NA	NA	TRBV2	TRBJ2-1	TGTGCCAGCAGCTCCGGATTTGAGCAGTTCTTC	CASSSGFEQFF
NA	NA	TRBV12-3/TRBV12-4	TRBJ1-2	TGTGCCTGTGTTCGGGGCCTTAGAAGAGGCTACACCTTC	CACVRGLRRGYTF
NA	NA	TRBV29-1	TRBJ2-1	TGCAGCGTTGGTTCCCAGGTCAGCAATGAGCAGTTCTTC	CSVGSQVSNEQFF
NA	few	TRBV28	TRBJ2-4	TGTGCCAGCACCACTAGACAGATTGAGCAGTACTTC	CASTTRQIEQYF
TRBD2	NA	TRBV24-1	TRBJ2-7	TGTGCCACCAGTGAACCCGGGCTAGCGGGAGGACGGAACCCCTACAATGAGCAGTACTTC	CATSEPGLAGGRNPYNEQYF
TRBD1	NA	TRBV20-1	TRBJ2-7	TGCAGTGCTAGGGACAGGGACTTCCTCTACGAGCAGTACTTC	CSARDRDFLYEQYF
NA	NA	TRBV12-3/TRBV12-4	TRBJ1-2	TGTGCCAGCAGCCAGACAGTCTATGGCTACACCTTC	CASSQTVYGYTF
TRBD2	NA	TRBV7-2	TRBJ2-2	TGTGCCAGCAGCGCCCGACTAGCGGGAGTTATTGTCGGGGAGCTGTTTTTT	CASSARLAGVIVGELFF
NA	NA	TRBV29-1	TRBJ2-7	TGCAGCGTATGTGCGTGGCAGGAACGGACCTACGAGCAGTACTTC	CSVCAWQERTYEQYF
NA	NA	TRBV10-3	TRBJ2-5	TGTGCCATCAGTGAGCCGGCGGTGGTGACCCAGTACTTC	CAISEPAVVTQYF
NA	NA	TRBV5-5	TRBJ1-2	TGTGCCAGCAGCTCCCCCGGGAGGGACGACTATGGCTACACCTTC	CASSSPGRDDYGYTF
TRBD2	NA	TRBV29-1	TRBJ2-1	TGCAGCGTTGTACGGGAGGGGTCCTACAATGAGCAGTTCTTC	CSVVREGSYNEQFF
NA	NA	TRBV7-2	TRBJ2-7	TGTGCCAGCAGCTTAATTGCAGGGGATTGTGAGCAGTACTTC	CASSLIAGDCEQYF
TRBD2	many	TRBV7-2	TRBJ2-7	TGTGCCAGCAGCTTAGAATTAACGGGAGGGAGCGAGCAGTACTTC	CASSLELTGGSEQYF
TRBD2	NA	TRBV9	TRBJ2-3	TGTGCCAGCAGCGTAGCATCTAGCGGGGGGGACGCTACGCAGTATTTT	CASSVASSGGDATQYF
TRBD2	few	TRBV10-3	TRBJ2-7	TGTGCCATCAAGGAGCGGGAGGGAGGCGAGCAGTACTTC	CAIKEREGGEQYF
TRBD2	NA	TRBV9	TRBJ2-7	TGTGCCAGCAGCCCTACCGGGAGGGGCGGCGACGAGCAGTACTTC	CASSPTGRGGDEQYF
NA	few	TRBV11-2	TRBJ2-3	TGTGCCAGCAGCTCGGGGAGGGGACAATCGGTTCTTACTGGTACGCAGTATTTT	CASSSGRGQSVLTGTQYF
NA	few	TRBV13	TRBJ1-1	TGTGCCAGCAAGGGTGGGGGGATAGCGAACACTGAAGCTTTCTTT	CASKGGGIANTEAFF
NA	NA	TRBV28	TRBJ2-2	TGTGCCAGCATTTTATGGGGCGGGGAGCTGTTTTTT	CASILWGGELFF
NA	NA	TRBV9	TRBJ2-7	TGTGCCAGCAGCGTAGGAACGGGAAATGTGTACGAGCAGTACTTC	CASSVGTGNVYEQYF
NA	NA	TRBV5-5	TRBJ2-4	TGTGCCAGCAGCTTATCGGGCAGTGCGGTGGAGCAGTACTTC	CASSLSGSAVEQYF
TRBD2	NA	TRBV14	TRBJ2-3	TGTGCCAGCAGCCAAGATATGGAGTTAGCGGGAGAGGGGGATACGCAGTATTTT	CASSQDMELAGEGDTQYF
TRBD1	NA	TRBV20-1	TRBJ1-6	TGCAGTGCTAGGCCCTACATGGGACAGAATTCACCCATCCACTTT	CSARPYMGQNSPIHF
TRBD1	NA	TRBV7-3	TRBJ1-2	TGTGCCAGCCGCAGGGGGGCACAGATCGACTATGGCTACACCTTC	CASRRGAQIDYGYTF
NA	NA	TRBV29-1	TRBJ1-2	TGCAGCGTTGATCTTTCTGGCTACACCTTC	CSVDLSGYTF
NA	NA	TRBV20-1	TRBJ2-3	TGCAGTGCTAGAGCGGCAGGACTAAGACTCACAGATACGCAGTATTTT	CSARAAGLRLTDTQYF
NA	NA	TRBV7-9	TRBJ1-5	TGTGCCAGCAGCTTAGACACGGGGGGTCAGCCCCAGCATTTT	CASSLDTGGQPQHF
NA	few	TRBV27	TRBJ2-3	TGTGCCAGCAGGAGGACGGCAGATACGCAGTATTTT	CASRRTADTQYF
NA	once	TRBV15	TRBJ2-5	TGTGCCACCAGCAGAGATCCTACCGCGGGTTCAGTTTGGTACTTC	CATSRDPTAGSVWYF
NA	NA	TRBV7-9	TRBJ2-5	TGTGCCAGCAGCTTACCGGACCCTACTAACGGAGAGACCCAGTACTTC	CASSLPDPTNGETQYF
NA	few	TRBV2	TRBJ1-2	TGTGCCAGCAGTGTTGGACAGATCTATGGCTACACCTTC	CASSVGQIYGYTF
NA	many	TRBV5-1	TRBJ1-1	TGCGCCAGCAGCAGCACACTACCCCGTGCTGAAGCTTTCTTT	CASSSTLPRAEAFF
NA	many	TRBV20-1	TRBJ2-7	TGCAGTGCTGCTCAGACAGGGAGGTTAAACTACGAGCAGTACTTC	CSAAQTGRLNYEQYF
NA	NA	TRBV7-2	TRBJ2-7	TGTGCCAGCAGCTTATCCTACCAGGGGTACGAGCAGTACTTC	CASSLSYQGYEQYF
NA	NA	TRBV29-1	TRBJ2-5	TGCAGCGTTGAATGGGGACAAGAGACCCAGTACTTC	CSVEWGQETQYF
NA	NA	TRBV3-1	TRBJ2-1	TGTGCCAGCAGCCAAGATTCGGCGCGGATTAACAATGAGCAGTTCTTC	CASSQDSARINNEQFF
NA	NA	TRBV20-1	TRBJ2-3	TGCAGTGCTAGAGGGGGTGGAAATACGCAGTATTTT	CSARGGGNTQYF
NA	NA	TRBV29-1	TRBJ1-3	TGCAGCGTTGATCAGAAGAGCTCTGGAAACACCATATATTTT	CSVDQKSSGNTIYF